The sequence of this T cell receptor beta chain was determined in a study of blood T cells in healthy people across ages. Across the whole study: About one barcoded beta molecule per two T cells was captured by template switching.

Next came a second PCR, run for about 6 to 11 cycles, which used a sample-barcoded 5' primer along with a J-beta primer mix. From the 5' RACE reads, TCRdb called clonotypes with MiXCR, one entry per CDR3 protein. Of about 1.6 million distinct CDR3 sequences detected, roughly 32% appear once; the ten largest clones hold about 11%. This clonotype appeared a few times. Its cognate antigen is unknown. The study's findings and limits: Naive CD4+ cell counts and diversity both ran higher in long-lived than in aged donors.

The CDR3 extends over 16 amino acids. Germline V gene lookup returns CDR1 SGDLS and CDR2 YYNGEE. V lost 4 bases and J 4 bases, leaving 18 bases between the germline ends. This clonotype originated in a woman aged 25 to 39 in good health. Material: blood. The chain links TRBV9 to TRBJ2-1, with a tentative D call TRBD2 (6 bases). CDR3: CASSPRGSGLYNEQFF. In DNA, the CDR3 is TGTGCCAGCAGCCCCCGGGGGAGCGGGCTGTACAATGAGCAGTTCTTC.